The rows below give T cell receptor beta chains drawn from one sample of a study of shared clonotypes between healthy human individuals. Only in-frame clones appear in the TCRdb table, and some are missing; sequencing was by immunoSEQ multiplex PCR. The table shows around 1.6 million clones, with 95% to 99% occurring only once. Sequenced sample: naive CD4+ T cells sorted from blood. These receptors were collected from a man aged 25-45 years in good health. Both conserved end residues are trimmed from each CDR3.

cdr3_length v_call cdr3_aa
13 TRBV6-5 ASSYQAGTNQPQH
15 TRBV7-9 ASSLGERAVFGNTIY
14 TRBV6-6 ASSYGRDYSTDTQY
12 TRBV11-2 ASSDRERTYEQY
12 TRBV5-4 ASSLAGTNEKLF
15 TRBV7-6 ASSSRLKAKGPNEQF
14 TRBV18 ASSPVGPSSGNTIY
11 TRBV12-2 ASRRLAGRTQY
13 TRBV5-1 ASSRGAPSYNEQF
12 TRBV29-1 SVVTGTVDQPQH
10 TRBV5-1 ASAVGSETQY
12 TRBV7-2 ASSLAGRTGELF
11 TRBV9 ASAGGPGNEQF
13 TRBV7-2 ASSPLAGASNEQF
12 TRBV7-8 ASAPRGWSTEAF
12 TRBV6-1 ASTYRGRDEKLF
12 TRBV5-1 ASSLDLGLREEI
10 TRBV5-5 ASSHQGDEQY
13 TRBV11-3 ASSRMGGYTGELF
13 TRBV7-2 ASSHGVGKSYEQY
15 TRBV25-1 ASEPIGLAANQETQY
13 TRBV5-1 ASSLGTGLYYGYT
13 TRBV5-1 ASSPGHLLPYEQY
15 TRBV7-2 ASSLGPGLAGLYEQY
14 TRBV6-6 ASSRGTGAGANVLT
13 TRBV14 ASSRAQGIQNEQF
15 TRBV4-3 ASSQDAQRRSNQPQH
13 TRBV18 ASSPIRGGTDTQY